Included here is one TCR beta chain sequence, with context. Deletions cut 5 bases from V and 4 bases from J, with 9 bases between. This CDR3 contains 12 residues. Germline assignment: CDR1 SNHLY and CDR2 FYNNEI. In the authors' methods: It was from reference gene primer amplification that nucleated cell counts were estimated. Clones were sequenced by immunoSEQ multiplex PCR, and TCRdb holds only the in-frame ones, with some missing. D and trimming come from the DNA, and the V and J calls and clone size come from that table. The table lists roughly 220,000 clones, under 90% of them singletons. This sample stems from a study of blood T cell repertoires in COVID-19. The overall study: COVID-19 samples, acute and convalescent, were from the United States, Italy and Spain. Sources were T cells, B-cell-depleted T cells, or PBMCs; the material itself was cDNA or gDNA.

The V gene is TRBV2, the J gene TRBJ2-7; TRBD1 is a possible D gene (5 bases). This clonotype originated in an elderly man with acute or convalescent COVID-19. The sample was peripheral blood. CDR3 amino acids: CASSKDRYEQYF. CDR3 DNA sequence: TGTGCCAGCAGTAAAGACAGATACGAGCAGTACTTC.